The 2 T cell receptor beta chains listed next were all sequenced from one sample in a study of identifying expanded T cells in peripheral blood. Clones were read by immunoSEQ multiplex PCR, and TCRdb kept only the in-frame ones, dropping some. The sample has 80,000 to 90,000 clones, around nine tenths seen once. The sample consisted of blood. Receptor source: a person between 18 and 75 years old in good health.

This clone appeared a single time. The CDR3 nucleotides are TGTGCCAGCAGTTCCCGATACTACAATGAGCAGTTCTTC. Protein sequence: CASSSRYYNEQFF. The V call is TRBV27, the J call TRBJ2-1; D unclear. There are 13 residues in the CDR3. Trimming took off 4 bases at V and 3 bases at J, with 7 bases between the two ends. Germline lookup yields CDR1 MNHEY and CDR2 SMNVEV (reference sequence).

The V call is TRBV18, the J call TRBJ1-1; no definite D call. Germline-derived CDR1 and CDR2 are KGHSH and LQKENI. V gave up 6 bases and J gave up 0 bases, with 8 bases separating them. The CDR3 is made up of 13 amino acids. The CDR3 region is CASSARMNTEAFF. In nucleotides, the CDR3 is TGTGCCAGCTCGGCCAGGATGAACACTGAAGCTTTCTTT.